The 32 T cell receptor beta chains below were found in one sample sequenced in a study of blood T cells in healthy people across ages. Alongside a J-beta primer mix, a sample-barcoded 5' primer served in a second PCR lasting roughly 6 to 12 cycles. MiXCR, applied by TCRdb to the 5' RACE reads, yields one record per CDR3 protein. The table has about 1 million distinct CDR3 sequences, under 45% seen once. Input material: blood. Receptors originate from an older woman in good health.

The chain couples TRBV29-1 to TRBJ2-7, with D perhaps being TRBD1 or TRBD2 (5 bases each). The CDR3 is 14 amino acids. Germline CDR1 reads SQVTM; CDR2 reads ANQGSEA. V gave up 4 bases and J gave up 2 bases, with 15 bases separating them. CDR3 in DNA: TGCAGCGTTGTGGGGGTGGCATCGGCCTACGAGCAGTACTTC. Translating it yields CSVVGVASAYEQYF.

This clonotype was recorded at least ten times. This rearrangement joins TRBV29-1 to TRBJ2-5; D tentatively fits TRBD1 or TRBD2 (5 bases each). V lost 8 bases and J 3 bases, leaving 19 bases between the germline ends. From germline, CDR1 is SQVTM and CDR2 ANQGSEA. CDR3 length: 14 residues. CDR3 in DNA: TGCAGCCCGGCCTATCTACGAGGGGAAGAGACCCAGTACTTC. It is translated as CSPAYLRGEETQYF.

This clonotype was seen more than once but under ten times. The V gene is TRBV27, the J gene TRBJ2-1; D is perhaps TRBD1 or TRBD2 (5 bases each). The germline CDR1 and CDR2 sequences are MNHEY and SMNVEV (reference sequence). The CDR3 totals 14 residues. The V gene lost 10 bases and the J gene lost 9 bases, with 22 bases spanning the gap. In DNA, the CDR3 is TGTGCCACTGCCGTCGGGGCAGGGTGGGGTGAGCAGTTCTTC. It encodes CATAVGAGWGEQFF.

CDR3 amino acids: CASSVNSGRAYEQYF. The CDR3 DNA reads as TGTGCCAGCAGCGTAAATAGCGGGAGGGCCTACGAGCAGTACTTC. The chain carries TRBV9 and TRBJ2-7; 11 bases are shared with TRBD2. The junction had 2 bases not matched to a gene; V was cut back by 1 base and J by 2 bases. This CDR3 has 15 amino acids. Germline V gene data show CDR1 as SGDLS and CDR2 as YYNGEE.

This clonotype was detected a few times. The rearrangement joins TRBV6-5 to TRBJ1-1; D gene ambiguous. The length of the CDR3 is 13 residues. Germline CDR1 is MNHEY and CDR2 is SVGAGI. V was clipped by 0 bases and J by 3 bases, with 5 bases between them. For the CDR3, the DNA is TGTGCCAGCAGTTACTCTTCGGACACTGAAGCTTTCTTT. The encoded protein is CASSYSSDTEAFF.

This chain uses TRBV6-6 with TRBJ2-4; 10 bases agree with TRBD1. The J call may be in error: the DNA end matches TRBJ2-7 better. CDR1 is MNHNY, CDR2 SVGAGI, per germline (reference sequence). The CDR3 covers 15 residues. Here the CDR3 DNA reads TGTGCCAGCAGTCCAAGACAGGGGGCGGCATACGAGCAGTACTTC. It yields the protein CASSPRQGAAYEQYF.

This clonotype was detected only a few times. The junction differs from germline at one of its ends, possibly a read error. The V and J genes are TRBV2 and TRBJ2-1; perhaps TRBD2 as D (5 bases). Germline V lookup: CDR1 SNHLY, CDR2 FYNNEI. CDR3 size: 13 residues. The CDR3 spells CAGRKDSNNEQFF. The CDR3 coding sequence is TGTGCCGGCAGAAAGGACTCAAACAATGAGCAGTTCTTC.

The chain links TRBV5-1 to TRBJ1-1; D is unresolved. The CDR3 consists of 15 residues. Between the trimmed V and J ends, which lost 0 bases and 1 base, there was a span of 10 bases. Germline loops: CDR1 SGHRS, CDR2 YFSETQ. The CDR3 region is CASSLGIGSNTEAFF. CDR3 bases: TGCGCCAGCAGCTTGGGGATTGGTTCGAACACTGAAGCTTTCTTT.

V gene TRBV5-1 combines with J gene TRBJ2-5; D assignment may be TRBD1 or TRBD2 (5 bases each). The V gene lost 0 bases and the J gene lost 8 bases, with 14 bases spanning the gap. There are 14 residues in the CDR3. Germline loops: CDR1 SGHRS, CDR2 YFSETQ. The CDR3 DNA follows: TGCGCCAGCAGCTTGGATGGGGGAACGAGAACCCAGTACTTC. Translation gives CASSLDGGTRTQYF.

This clonotype came up many times. This chain uses TRBV12-3 or TRBV12-4 with TRBJ2-3, with no clear D. V lost 5 bases to trimming and J lost 4 bases, with 13 bases between them. This CDR3 is 14 amino acids long. CDR3 nucleotide sequence: TGTGCCAGCAGTGCCGCCGGGTTTGCAGATACGCAGTATTTT. Amino acid sequence: CASSAAGFADTQYF.

V is TRBV2 and J is TRBJ1-2, with D unclear. The germline CDR1 and CDR2 sequences are SNHLY and FYNNEI. V was trimmed by 4 bases and J by 4 bases, leaving 13 bases between them. The CDR3 totals 14 residues. CDR3 protein: CASSAGRRSYGYTF. CDR3 bases: TGTGCCAGCAGTGCGGGCAGGCGGAGCTATGGCTACACCTTC.

Notes on this clonotype: One base away lies a much larger clone, so this may be a sequencing read error. The genes are TRBV7-3 and TRBJ2-3; 11 positions match TRBD2. CDR1 and CDR2 from the germline V gene are SGHTA and FQGTGA. This CDR3 has 15 residues. The CDR3 reads CVSSRLAGPTDTQYF. CDR3 in DNA: TGTGTCAGCAGCCGACTAGCGGGACCGACAGATACGCAGTATTTT.

The V gene is TRBV4-1, the J gene TRBJ1-6; D might be TRBD1 (5 bases). Germline V gives CDR1 MGHRA, CDR2 YSYEKL. This CDR3 is built from 16 residues. Between the trimmed V and J ends, which lost 0 bases and 7 bases, there was a span of 13 bases. CDR3 coding DNA: TGCGCCAGCAGCCAAGAGGGGCAGGGAATAAATTCACCCCTCCACTTT. As protein: CASSQEGQGINSPLHF.

The chain carries TRBV28 and TRBJ2-1; the match to TRBD2 covers 12 bases. The CDR3 covers 16 residues. Germline V CDR1 and CDR2: MDHEN, SYDVKM. With V trimmed by 6 bases and J by 9 bases, 12 bases remained unmatched. Here the CDR3 DNA reads TGTGCCAGCAGCCCTAGGGGGCTAGCGGGAGGGGGTGAGCAGTTCTTC. Amino acids: CASSPRGLAGGGEQFF. The full variable domain, in which reference TRBV28 and TRBJ2-1 provide the parts outside the CDR3, is DVKVTQSSRYLVKRTGEKVFLECVQDMDHENMFWYRQDPGLGLRLIYFSYDVKMKEKGDIPEGYSVSREKKERFSLILESASTNQTSMYLCASSPRGLAGGGEQFFGPGTRLTVL.

This clonotype showed up just a few times. The genes are TRBV29-1 and TRBJ2-1; no clear D. This CDR3 region has 14 residues. Germline loops: CDR1 SQVTM, CDR2 ANQGSEA. CDR3 nucleotides: TGCAGTTACAATTGGGGAAGGGTAAGGAATGAGCAGTTCTTC. Translation: CSYNWGRVRNEQFF.

This clonotype was counted a few times. In DNA form, the CDR3 reads TGTGCCAGCAGCTTATCGACAGGGCGAGCCTACAATGAGCGGTACTTC. Its protein product is CASSLSTGRAYNERYF. The chain couples TRBV7-3 to TRBJ2-5; 7 nucleotides align to TRBD1. CDR3 size: 16 residues. Per germline, CDR1 SGHTA and CDR2 FQGTGA. The ends lost 2 bases at V and 13 bases at J; junction bases unmatched: 19. Full variable domain (outside the CDR3, taken from reference TRBV7-3 and TRBJ2-5): GAGVSQTPSNKVTEKGKYVELRCDPISGHTALYWYRQSLGQGPEFLIYFQGTGAADDSGLPNDRFFAVRPEGSVSTLKIQRTERGDSAVYLCASSLSTGRAYNERYFGPGTRLLVL.

The CDR3 sequence is CASSSPGLAGEVYEQYF. CDR3 DNA: TGTGCCAGCAGTTCGCCGGGACTAGCGGGAGAAGTCTACGAGCAGTACTTC. The chain links TRBV6-5 to TRBJ2-4; TRBD2 aligns across 14 bases. Near its end, the DNA agrees better with TRBJ2-7, so the J call may be wrong. CDR1 is MNHEY, CDR2 SVGAGI, per germline. This CDR3 spans 17 amino acids.

In this sample, this clonotype turned up a few times. The chain is built from TRBV7-2 and TRBJ2-2; D gene uncertain. This CDR3 spans 13 amino acids. Deletions cut 5 bases from V and 6 bases from J, with 10 bases between. CDR1 and CDR2 (germline): SGHTA, FQGNSA. This chain's CDR3 is CASSAPRSGELFF. The DNA of the CDR3 is TGTGCCAGCAGCGCCCCCCGCTCCGGGGAGCTGTTTTTT. The complete variable domain, with remaining parts taken from reference TRBV7-2 and TRBJ2-2, reads GAGVSQSPSNKVTEKGKDVELRCDPISGHTALYWYRQSLGQGLEFLIYFQGNSAPDKSGLPSDRFSAERTGGSVSTLTIQRTQQEDSAVYLCASSAPRSGELFFGEGSRLTVL.

This chain links TRBV6-1 with TRBJ2-1; 9 positions match TRBD2. The DNA end favors TRBJ2-7, so the J call may be wrong. CDR1 and CDR2 (germline): MNHNS, SASEGT. The CDR3 runs 16 residues. The CDR3 reads CASSLAGHSSYNEQYF. CDR3 DNA sequence: TGTGCCAGCAGCCTAGCGGGGCACAGCTCCTACAATGAGCAGTACTTC.

The rearrangement uses TRBV6-2 or TRBV6-3 and TRBJ1-2; D unclear. Trimming stripped 5 bases from V and 1 base from J, with 11 bases between. Germline CDR1 and CDR2: MNHEY and SVGEGT. This CDR3 is built from 14 residues. DNA of the CDR3: TGTGCCAGCAGTCTTGACAACCTTAACTATGGCTACACCTTC. It codes for CASSLDNLNYGYTF.

This clonotype appeared a few times. This chain uses TRBV2 with TRBJ1-2; 8 bases map to TRBD1. The CDR3 has 13 residues. V gave up 6 bases and J gave up 4 bases; unmatched junction bases: 4. Germline assignment: CDR1 SNHLY and CDR2 FYNNEI. CDR3 residues: CASSGDRSYGYTF. CDR3 DNA: TGTGCCAGCAGCGGGGACAGGAGCTATGGCTACACCTTC.

This rearrangement joins TRBV2 to TRBJ2-5; no definite D call. The J call may be faulty, since TRBJ2-7 better matches the DNA end. Germline V lookup: CDR1 SNHLY, CDR2 FYNNEI. This CDR3 region has 13 residues. The CDR3 protein is CASSDRKSYEQYF. DNA for the CDR3: TGTGCCAGCAGTGACAGGAAGAGCTACGAGCAGTACTTC.

This clonotype was counted a single time. J is TRBJ1-5 and V is TRBV2, with a tentative D call TRBD1 (6 bases). Germline CDR1 SNHLY, CDR2 FYNNEI. The CDR3 is 14 amino acids. The V and J ends lost 7 bases and 5 bases respectively, with 15 bases between them. DNA of the CDR3: TGTGCCAGCATGCGGCGGCAGGGGTATCAGCCCCAGCATTTT. This translates into CASMRRQGYQPQHF. The entire variable domain, with the rest obtained from reference TRBV2 and TRBJ1-5, is as follows: EPEVTQTPSHQVTQMGQEVILRCVPISNHLYFYWYRQILGQKVEFLVSFYNNEISEKSEIFDDQFSVERPDGSNFTLKIRSTKLEDSAMYFCASMRRQGYQPQHFGDGTRLSIL.

The chain uses TRBV9 and TRBJ2-1, with 9 bases aligning to TRBD2. The CDR3 is made up of 17 amino acids. Germline V CDR1 and CDR2: SGDLS, YYNGEE. The J segment lost 6 bases and the V segment lost 4 bases, leaving 14 bases of the junction unmatched. CDR3 coding DNA: TGTGCCAGCAGCCCAGCTGGGGATAGCGGGAGAAGCAATGAGCAGTTCTTC. Amino acids: CASSPAGDSGRSNEQFF.

The chain links TRBV21-1 to TRBJ2-7. TRBV21-1 is a pseudogene locus. The length of the CDR3 is 11 residues. CDR3 nucleotides: TGTGCCAGCAGCAAAGCTGGCGAGCAGTACTTC. It translates to CASSKAGEQYF.

This clonotype has more than one count but fewer than ten. V and J are TRBV5-5 and TRBJ2-3; 10 bases are a match to TRBD2. J was trimmed by 1 base and V by 4 bases; bases with no gene match: 6. This CDR3 is built from 16 residues. Germline CDR1 reads SGHKS; CDR2 reads YYEKEE (reference sequence). CDR3 DNA: TGTGCCAGCAGCCCAGGGACTAGCGAACGCACAGATACGCAGTATTTT. Translated: CASSPGTSERTDTQYF.

On this clonotype itself: Possible read error: a much larger clone is one base away. V is TRBV14 and J is TRBJ2-4; D is possibly TRBD2 (5 bases). Matching the DNA end better, TRBJ2-7 makes the J call doubtful. The germline V gene has CDR1 SGHDN and CDR2 FVKESK. CDR3 length: 14 amino acids. The CDR3 DNA follows: TGTGCCAGCAGCTCCCACAAACTAGTGCTCGAGCAGTACTTC. Its protein is CASSSHKLVLEQYF.

The rearrangement joins TRBV18 to TRBJ2-5, with 7 nucleotides matching TRBD1. The CDR3 has 15 amino acids. Germline CDR1 reads KGHSH; CDR2 reads LQKENI. With 5 bases clipped from V and 2 bases from J, the junction kept 8 bases outside the gene matches. The CDR3 DNA sequence: TGTGCCAGCTCAACCAGACAGGGTGGTCAAGAGACCCAGTACTTC. Translated, it gives CASSTRQGGQETQYF. Based on the CDR3 plus reference TRBV18 and TRBJ2-5, the full variable domain is NAGVMQNPRHLVRRRGQEARLRCSPMKGHSHVYWYRQLPEEGLKFMVYLQKENIIDESGMPKERFSAEFPKEGPSILRIQQVVRGDSAAYFCASSTRQGGQETQYFGPGTRLLVL.

This sequence joins TRBV20-1 and TRBJ2-5, with D perhaps given as TRBD1 or TRBD2 (5 bases each). The CDR3 has 13 residues. V was cut by 1 base and J by 11 bases, with 17 bases left in between. From germline, CDR1 is DFQATT and CDR2 SNEGSKA (reference sequence). DNA of the CDR3: TGCAGTGCTAGAGTTGGGGGTAGCAATGAGCAGTACTTC. The encoded protein is CSARVGGSNEQYF.

This clonotype has more than one count but fewer than ten. The chain has TRBV2 and TRBJ1-2; 8 nucleotides align to TRBD1. Germline CDR1 and CDR2: SNHLY and FYNNEI. J lost 8 bases, V lost 5 bases, and 10 bases had no gene match. This CDR3 is built from 14 residues. The CDR3 nucleotides read TGTGCCAGCAGTCCTCGACAGGGGTGGAAAGGCTACACCTTC. This encodes CASSPRQGWKGYTF.

This clonotype was counted only a few times. The chain joins TRBV7-2 to TRBJ2-5; 10 nucleotides match TRBD2. The J call could be wrong; TRBJ2-7 is a better fit for the DNA end. The germline CDR1 and CDR2 sequences are SGHTA and FQGNSA. The CDR3 sequence is 14 residues long. DNA of the CDR3: TGTGCCAGCAGCCCCGAACTAGCGGGGTACGAGCAGTACTTC. Residues: CASSPELAGYEQYF.

With respect to this clonotype: A much larger clone lies one base from this, so it may be a read error. This chain links TRBV7-3 with TRBJ2-1, with 15 bases aligning to TRBD2. The DNA end is more similar to TRBJ2-7, so the J call may be wrong. CDR3 length: 17 amino acids. Germline V gene sequence: CDR1 SGHTA, CDR2 FQGTGA. For the CDR3, the DNA is TGTGCCAGCAGCCTAGGGACTAGCGGGAGGACCTACAATGAGCAGTACTTC. Its translation: CASSLGTSGRTYNEQYF.